The clone carrying this T cell receptor (beta chain) was seen only a few times. This sample stems from a study of regulatory T cells in long-lasting Graves disease. Time point of the sample: newly diagnosed GD, antithyroid drugs for less than 3 months. RNA from PBMCs was the source of the TCR library. Construction of the TCR beta libraries employed iRepertoire HTBI primers in conjunction with Arm-PCR of CDR3 regions. Each CDR3 protein is one row after TCRdb ran MiXCR on the multiplex PCR reads. The sample carries approximately 460,000 distinct CDR3 sequences, about 17% recorded once. The sample was also reused in another study, on T cells in Graves' hyperthyroidism and ophthalmopathy.

This receptor was obtained from a woman aged 25 to 39 with Graves disease. The material was peripheral blood mononuclear cells (PBMCs), obtained at new diagnosis, from a patient treated with antithyroid drugs.

Written as DNA, the CDR3 is TGTGCCAGCAGTTCACTAGCGGGAAGAGGAGGCTCCTACAATGAGCAGTTCTTC. It specifies CASSSLAGRGGSYNEQFF. The chain recombines TRBV28 with TRBJ2-1; the match to TRBD2 covers 10 bases. This CDR3 contains 18 residues. The V gene end was trimmed by 4 bases and the J gene end by 0 bases; junction bases not matched to a gene: 9. Per the germline V gene, CDR1 is MDHEN and CDR2 is SYDVKM. Full variable domain (missing parts from reference TRBV28 and TRBJ2-1): DVKVTQSSRYLVKRTGEKVFLECVQDMDHENMFWYRQDPGLGLRLIYFSYDVKMKEKGDIPEGYSVSREKKERFSLILESASTNQTSMYLCASSSLAGRGGSYNEQFFGPGTRLTVL.